This TCR beta chain was sequenced during a study of T-cell reconstitution after alpha-beta-depleted transplantation in children. Regarding the study as a whole: The study traced high day-60 TCRbeta diversity in some patients to surviving recipient T cells and thymic progenitors. Reported findings indicate that, about two months after transplant, alpha-beta T cells came from several hundred expanded clones, which were derived from non-depleted graft cells. Most T-cell counts and diversity one year after the transplant came from T cells that were newly produced.

The TCRbeta library was prepared with unique molecular identifiers. TCRdb re-analysed the PCR reads in MiXCR, keeping a single row per CDR3 protein. The data show roughly 180,000 distinct CDR3 sequences, roughly 11% seen once. This clonotype came up many times. Its antigen is currently unknown. At one boundary the junction diverges from the germline segment, which might be a read error. The CDR3 runs 13 residues. CDR1 and CDR2 from the germline V gene are SGHRS and YFSETQ. The V and J genes are TRBV5-1 and TRBJ2-3, with a weak D call TRBD2 (5 bases). The origin of this receptor is a boy aged 2 to 9 with acute myeloid leukemia, due to receive a stem cell transplant. The sequencing here drew on PBMCs, taken before TCRalphabeta/CD19-depleted stem cell transplant. The CDR3 DNA is TGTGCCAGCAGCTTAGCGCTAGCAGATACGCAGTATTTT. This sequence encodes CASSLALADTQYF. Together with reference TRBV5-1 and TRBJ2-3, the CDR3 gives the full variable domain: KAGVTQTPRYLIKTRGQQVTLSCSPISGHRSVSWYQQTPGQGLQFLFEYFSETQRNKGNFPGRFSGRQFSNSRSEMNVSTLELGDSALYLCASSLALADTQYFGPGTRLTVL.